Below, 8 T cell receptor beta chains from the same sample are listed, as sequenced in a study of cytomegalovirus exposure and HLA in healthy donors. Amplification used 60 Vbeta primers and 13 Jbeta primers. Sequencing was performed with immunoSEQ multiplex PCR; in TCRdb, only in-frame clones are kept and a portion is missing. The profile shows roughly 130,000 clones, 70% to 80% of them singletons. Source material: PBMCs. The source is a female donor in good health and CMV-seronegative.

The chain couples TRBV5-4 to TRBJ1-2, with D maybe TRBD1 (6 bases). Germline values: CDR1 SGHNT, CDR2 YYREEE (reference sequence). The CDR3 is 14 residues long. V was trimmed by 3 bases and J by 8 bases, leaving 17 bases between them. The CDR3 DNA is TGTGCCAGCAGCTCGGAGGGGGGGGGTCAAGGCTACACCTTC. It specifies CASSSEGGGQGYTF.

The J gene is TRBJ2-7, the V gene TRBV28; no definite D call. Germline CDR1 is MDHEN and CDR2 is SYDVKM. This CDR3 has 14 residues. The germline V and J ends were trimmed by 3 bases and 0 bases, with 9 bases remaining between them. The CDR3 is CASSLVGFSYEQYF. In DNA, the CDR3 is TGTGCCAGCAGTTTGGTCGGGTTCTCCTACGAGCAGTACTTC.

The chain carries TRBV18 and TRBJ1-3, with no clear D. The CDR3 spans 13 residues. Trimming removed 2 bases from V and 5 bases from J, with 7 bases in between. The germline V gene has CDR1 KGHSH and CDR2 LQKENI. Here the CDR3 DNA reads TGTGCCAGCTCACCAAGCACGCGAAACACCATATATTTT. This gives the protein CASSPSTRNTIYF.

The V and J genes are TRBV5-1 and TRBJ1-1, with a tentative D call TRBD1 (5 bases). The CDR3 extends over 18 amino acids. Germline CDR1 and CDR2: SGHRS and YFSETQ. The ends were cut back, 4 bases at V and 1 base at J, with 23 bases in the middle. CDR3 in amino acids: CASSPGVGGNVGNTEAFF. For the CDR3, the DNA is TGCGCCAGCAGCCCTGGGGTGGGGGGGAACGTCGGGAACACTGAAGCTTTCTTT. The full variable domain, in which reference TRBV5-1 and TRBJ1-1 provide the parts outside the CDR3, is KAGVTQTPRYLIKTRGQQVTLSCSPISGHRSVSWYQQTPGQGLQFLFEYFSETQRNKGNFPGRFSGRQFSNSRSEMNVSTLELGDSALYLCASSPGVGGNVGNTEAFFGQGTRLTVV.

CDR3 residues: CASSVGLAGVETQYF. In DNA, the CDR3 is TGTGCCAGCAGCGTAGGACTAGCGGGAGTGGAGACCCAGTACTTC. The chain links TRBV9 to TRBJ2-5; 12 bases map to TRBD2. V lost 0 bases and J lost 5; bases outside the gene matches: 2. The CDR3 has 15 amino acids. Germline V gene data show CDR1 as SGDLS and CDR2 as YYNGEE.

This sequence joins TRBV5-1 and TRBJ2-3; D call uncertain. Germline V CDR1 and CDR2: SGHRS, YFSETQ. The length of the CDR3 is 15 residues. V lost 3 bases, J lost 3 bases, and 14 bases lay in between. The CDR3 DNA reads TGCGCCAGCAGCTCTGCCGGGTTCGAGACAGATACGCAGTATTTT. It specifies CASSSAGFETDTQYF.

The chain carries TRBV30 and TRBJ2-3; a possible D gene is TRBD2 (6 bases). CDR1 and CDR2 from the germline V gene are GTSNPN and SVGIG (reference sequence). Trimming removed 4 bases at V and 0 bases at J, with 11 bases between. CDR3 size: 14 residues. Written as DNA, the CDR3 is TGTGCCTGGATGGGGGGAGCTAGCACAGATACGCAGTATTTT. Translated, it gives CAWMGGASTDTQYF. The complete variable domain, with remaining parts taken from reference TRBV30 and TRBJ2-3, reads SQTIHQWPATLVQPVGSPLSLECTVEGTSNPNLYWYRQAAGRGLQLLFYSVGIGQISSEVPQNLSASRPQDRQFILSSKKLLLSDSGFYLCAWMGGASTDTQYFGPGTRLTVL.

The V gene is TRBV7-9, the J gene TRBJ2-7; D is uncertain. Trimming pared 7 bases from V and 0 bases from J, leaving 16 bases between. The CDR3 is 15 residues long. Per the germline V gene, CDR1 is SEHNR and CDR2 is FQNEAQ (reference sequence). This CDR3 is CASTPPEPGSYEQYF. In nucleotides, the CDR3 is TGTGCCAGCACCCCTCCCGAGCCCGGCTCCTACGAGCAGTACTTC.